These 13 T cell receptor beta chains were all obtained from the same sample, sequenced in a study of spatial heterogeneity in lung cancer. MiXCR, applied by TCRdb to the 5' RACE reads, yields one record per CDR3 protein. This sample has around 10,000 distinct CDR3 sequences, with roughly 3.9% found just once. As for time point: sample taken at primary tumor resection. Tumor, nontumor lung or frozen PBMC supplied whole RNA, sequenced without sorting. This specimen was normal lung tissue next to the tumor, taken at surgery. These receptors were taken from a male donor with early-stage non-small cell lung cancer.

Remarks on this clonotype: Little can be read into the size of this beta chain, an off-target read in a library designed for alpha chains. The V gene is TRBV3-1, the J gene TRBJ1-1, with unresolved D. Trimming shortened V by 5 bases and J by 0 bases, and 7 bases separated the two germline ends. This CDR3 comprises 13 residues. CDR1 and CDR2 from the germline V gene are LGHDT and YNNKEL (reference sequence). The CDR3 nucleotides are TGTGCCAGCAGCTTTAATATGAACACTGAAGCTTTCTTT. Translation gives CASSFNMNTEAFF. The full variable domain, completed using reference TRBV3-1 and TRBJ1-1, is DTAVSQTPKYLVTQMGNDKSIKCEQNLGHDTMYWYKQDSKKFLKIMFSYNNKELIINETVPNRFSPKSPDKAHLNLHINSLELGDSAVYFCASSFNMNTEAFFGQGTRLTVV.

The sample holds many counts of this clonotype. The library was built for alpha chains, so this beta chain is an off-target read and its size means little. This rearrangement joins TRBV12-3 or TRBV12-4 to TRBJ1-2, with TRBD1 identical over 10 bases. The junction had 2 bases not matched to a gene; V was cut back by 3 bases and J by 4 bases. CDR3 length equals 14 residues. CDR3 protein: CASSLDRGAYGYTF. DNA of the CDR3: TGTGCCAGCAGTTTGGACAGGGGGGCCTATGGCTACACCTTC.

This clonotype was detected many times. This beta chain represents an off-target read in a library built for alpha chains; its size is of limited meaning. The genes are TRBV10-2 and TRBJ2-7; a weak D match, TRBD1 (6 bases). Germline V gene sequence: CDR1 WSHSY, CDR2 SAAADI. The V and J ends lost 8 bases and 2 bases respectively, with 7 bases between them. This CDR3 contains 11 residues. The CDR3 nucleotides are TGCGCCAGCCGGACAGCCTACGAGCAGTACTTC. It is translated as CASRTAYEQYF.

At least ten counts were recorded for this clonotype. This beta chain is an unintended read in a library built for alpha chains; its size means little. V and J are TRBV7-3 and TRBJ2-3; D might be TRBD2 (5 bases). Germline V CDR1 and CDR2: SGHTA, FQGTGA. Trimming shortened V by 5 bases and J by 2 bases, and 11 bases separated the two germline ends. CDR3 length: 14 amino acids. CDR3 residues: CASSPDYLTDTQYF. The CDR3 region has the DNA TGTGCCAGCAGCCCTGACTACCTCACAGATACGCAGTATTTT.

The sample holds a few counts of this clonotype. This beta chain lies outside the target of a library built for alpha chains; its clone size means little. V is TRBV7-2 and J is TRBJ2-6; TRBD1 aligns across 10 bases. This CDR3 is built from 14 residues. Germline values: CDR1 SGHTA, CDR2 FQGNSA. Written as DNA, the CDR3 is TGTGCAAGGACAGGGGGCTCTGGGGCCAACGTCCTGACTTTC. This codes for CARTGGSGANVLTF.

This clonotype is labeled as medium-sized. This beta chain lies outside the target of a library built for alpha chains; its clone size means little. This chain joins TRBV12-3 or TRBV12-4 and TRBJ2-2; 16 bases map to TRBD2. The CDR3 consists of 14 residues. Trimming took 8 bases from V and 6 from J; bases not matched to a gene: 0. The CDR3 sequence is CASGTSGRAGELFF. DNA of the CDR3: TGTGCCAGCGGGACTAGCGGGAGGGCCGGGGAGCTGTTTTTT.

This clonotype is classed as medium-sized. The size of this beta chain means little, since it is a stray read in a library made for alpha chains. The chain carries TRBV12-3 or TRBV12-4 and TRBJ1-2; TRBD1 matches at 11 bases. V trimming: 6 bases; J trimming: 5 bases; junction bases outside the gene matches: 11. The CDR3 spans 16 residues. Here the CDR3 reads CASSIAGTGGRYGYTF. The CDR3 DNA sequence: TGTGCCAGCAGCATCGCCGGGACAGGGGGTCGGTATGGCTACACCTTC.

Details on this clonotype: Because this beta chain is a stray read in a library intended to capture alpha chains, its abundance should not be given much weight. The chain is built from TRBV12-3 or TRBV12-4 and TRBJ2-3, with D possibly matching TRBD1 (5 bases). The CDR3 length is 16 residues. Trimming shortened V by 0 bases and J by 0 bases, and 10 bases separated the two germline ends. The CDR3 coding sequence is TGTGCCAGCAGTTTAGCCCGGACAAGAAGCACAGATACGCAGTATTTT. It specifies CASSLARTRSTDTQYF.

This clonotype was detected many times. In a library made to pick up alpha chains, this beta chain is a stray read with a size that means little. The CDR3 is CASSSPGLWQFF. The CDR3 region has the DNA TGTGCCAGCAGTTCCCCGGGACTTTGGCAGTTCTTC. V usage is TRBV6-5 and J usage is TRBJ2-1, with D possibly being TRBD2 (6 bases). The CDR3 runs 12 residues. Trimming cost V 4 bases and J 12 bases, with 13 bases left between them. CDR1 is MNHEY and CDR2 is SVGAGI in the germline V gene.

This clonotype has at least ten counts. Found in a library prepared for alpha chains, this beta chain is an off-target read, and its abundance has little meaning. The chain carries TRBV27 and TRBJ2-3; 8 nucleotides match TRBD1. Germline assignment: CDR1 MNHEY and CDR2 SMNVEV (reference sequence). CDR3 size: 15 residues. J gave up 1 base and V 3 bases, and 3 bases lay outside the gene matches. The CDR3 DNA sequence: TGTGCCAGCAGTTTCGCAGGGGGCGGCACAGATACGCAGTATTTT. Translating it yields CASSFAGGGTDTQYF.

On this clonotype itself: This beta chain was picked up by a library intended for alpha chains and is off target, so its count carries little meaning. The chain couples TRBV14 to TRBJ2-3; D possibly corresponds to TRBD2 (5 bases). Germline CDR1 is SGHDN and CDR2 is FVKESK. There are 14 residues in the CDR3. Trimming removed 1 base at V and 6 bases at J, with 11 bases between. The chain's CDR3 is CASSQGLPADTQYF. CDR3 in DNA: TGTGCCAGCAGCCAAGGACTACCCGCGGATACGCAGTATTTT.

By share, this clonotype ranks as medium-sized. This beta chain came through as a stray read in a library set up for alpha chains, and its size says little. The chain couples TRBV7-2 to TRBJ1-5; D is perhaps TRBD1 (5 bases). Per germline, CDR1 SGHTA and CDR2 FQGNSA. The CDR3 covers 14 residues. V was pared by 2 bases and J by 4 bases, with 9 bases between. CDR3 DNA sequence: TGTGCCAGCAGCTTACAGGGAGGAAATCAGCCCCAGCATTTT. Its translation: CASSLQGGNQPQHF.

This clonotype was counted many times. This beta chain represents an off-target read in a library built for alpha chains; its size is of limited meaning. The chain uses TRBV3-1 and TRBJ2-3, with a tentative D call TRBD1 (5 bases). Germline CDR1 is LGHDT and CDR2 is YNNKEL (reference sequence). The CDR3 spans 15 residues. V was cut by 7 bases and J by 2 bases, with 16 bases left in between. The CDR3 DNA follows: TGTGCCAGCAAATTTACCGACAGAGCCACAGATACGCAGTATTTT. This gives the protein CASKFTDRATDTQYF.